This TCR beta chain was found in a study of cytomegalovirus exposure and HLA in healthy donors. As regards this clone: Its antigen is as yet unknown.

Unrecorded immune exposure was likely among donors, who were nominally healthy when sampled. Findings and caveats of the study: Per a later analysis, about 17,000 TCR beta sequences showed association with HLA alleles at 0.05 false discovery rate. High specificity and sensitivity for cytomegalovirus status were reported for the classifier.

A multiplex PCR was run with 60 Vbeta primers and 13 Jbeta primers. TCRdb keeps only in-frame clones here, not all; method: immunoSEQ multiplex PCR. The sample yields about 200,000 clones, more than 75% seen once. V shed 2 bases, J shed 1 base, and the junction held 6 bases outside the gene matches. CDR1 and CDR2 (germline): ENHRY, SYGVKD. This CDR3 spans 17 amino acids. The chain is built from TRBV10-3 and TRBJ2-2, with 8 positions matching TRBD2. Sequencing was done on a sample of PBMCs. The source of this sequence is a male donor in good health and CMV-seropositive. The CDR3 loop is CAISEGGTSRNTGELFF. CDR3 bases: TGTGCCATCAGTGAGGGGGGGACTAGTAGGAACACCGGGGAGCTGTTTTTT.